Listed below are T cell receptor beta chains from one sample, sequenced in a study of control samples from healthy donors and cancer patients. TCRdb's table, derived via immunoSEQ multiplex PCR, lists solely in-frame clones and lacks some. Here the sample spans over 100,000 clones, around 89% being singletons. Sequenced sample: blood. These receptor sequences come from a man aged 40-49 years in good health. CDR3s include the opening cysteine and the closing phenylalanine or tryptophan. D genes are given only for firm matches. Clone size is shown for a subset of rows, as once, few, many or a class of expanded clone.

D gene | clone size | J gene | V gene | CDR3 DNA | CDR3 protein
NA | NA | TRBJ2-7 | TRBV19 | TGTGCCAGTATCAAAATAGGGGACAAAGGTCCCGAGCAGTACTTC | CASIKIGDKGPEQYF
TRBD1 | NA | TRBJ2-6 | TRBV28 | TGTGCCAGCAGTCTAGGACAGGGGGCTGGGGCCAACGTCCTGACTTTC | CASSLGQGAGANVLTF
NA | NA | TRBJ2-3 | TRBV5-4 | TGTGCCAGCAGCTCCCGGTCCCGCACAGATACGCAGTATTTT | CASSSRSRTDTQYF
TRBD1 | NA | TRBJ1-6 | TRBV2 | TGTGCCAGCAGTTTACAGGGGAGGCGTAATTCACCCCTCCACTTT | CASSLQGRRNSPLHF
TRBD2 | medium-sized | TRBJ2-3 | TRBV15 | TGTGCCACCAGCAGAGATCGGTCGGGGGGACCAGATACGCAGTATTTT | CATSRDRSGGPDTQYF
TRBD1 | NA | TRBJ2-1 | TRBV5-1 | TGCGCCAGCAGCGCCCGACAGGGAATCTCCTACAATGAGCAGTTCTTC | CASSARQGISYNEQFF
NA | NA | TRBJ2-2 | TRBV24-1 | TGTGCCACCAGTGACTACCTGGCGAACACCGGGGAGCTGTTTTTT | CATSDYLANTGELFF
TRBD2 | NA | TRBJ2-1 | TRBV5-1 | TGCGCCAGCAGCAAGACTAGCGGGGGGTTTGTTGAGCAGTTCTTC | CASSKTSGGFVEQFF
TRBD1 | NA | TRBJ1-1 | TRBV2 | TGTGCCAGCACCGGACAGGGGGTGATGGGTGAAGCTTTCTTT | CASTGQGVMGEAFF
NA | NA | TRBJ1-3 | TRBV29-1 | TGCAGCGTTAGGGGCTCTGGAAACACCATATATTTT | CSVRGSGNTIYF
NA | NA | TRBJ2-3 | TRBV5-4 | TGTGCCAGCAGCCCGACAGGGACTAGCACAGATACGCAGTATTTT | CASSPTGTSTDTQYF
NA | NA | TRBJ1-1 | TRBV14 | TGTGCCAGCAGCCCCCCCGGGACATTCAACACTGAAGCTTTCTTT | CASSPPGTFNTEAFF
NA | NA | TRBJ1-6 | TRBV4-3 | TGCGCCAGCAGCCAAGATGGGGGGGCAGCGCGTTCATCCCTCCACTTT | CASSQDGGAARSSLHF
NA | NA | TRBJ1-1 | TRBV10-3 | TGTGCCATCAGTGAAGAAGGGAACACTGAAGCTTTCTTT | CAISEEGNTEAFF
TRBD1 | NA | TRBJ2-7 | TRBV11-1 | TGTGCCAGCAGCAACGGACAGGGTAACGAGCAGTACTTC | CASSNGQGNEQYF
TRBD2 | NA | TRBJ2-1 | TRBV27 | TGTGCCAGCAGTTTTCGGGGGGGGAATTACAATGAGCAGTTCTTC | CASSFRGGNYNEQFF
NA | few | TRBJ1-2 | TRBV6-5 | TGTGCCAGCAGTTACTCCACGACTAACTATGGCTACACCTTC | CASSYSTTNYGYTF
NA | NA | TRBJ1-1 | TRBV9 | TGTGCCAGCAGCGTAGCTTTGGGTACTGAAGCTTTCTTT | CASSVALGTEAFF
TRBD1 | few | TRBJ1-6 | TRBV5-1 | TGCGCCAGCAGCTCGACAGGGAAACCAGGCAATTCACCCCTCCACTTT | CASSSTGKPGNSPLHF
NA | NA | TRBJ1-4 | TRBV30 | TGTGCCTGGAGTAGCGGGAACGAAAAACTGTTTTTT | CAWSSGNEKLFF
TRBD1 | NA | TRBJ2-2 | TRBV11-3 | TGTGCCAGCAGCTTGGGACAGGGAACCGGGGAGCTGTTTTTT | CASSLGQGTGELFF
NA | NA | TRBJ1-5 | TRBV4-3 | TGCGCCAGCAGCCAAGGTGCTGCTTCCCGAGGGCCCCAGCATTTT | CASSQGAASRGPQHF
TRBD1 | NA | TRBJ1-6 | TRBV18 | TGTGCCAGCTCATCGGACAGGGTAGTAGAATCACCCCTCCACTTT | CASSSDRVVESPLHF
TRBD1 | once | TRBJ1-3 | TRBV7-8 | TGTGCCAGCAGCAGGGACAGGACAACTGGAAACACCATATATTTT | CASSRDRTTGNTIYF
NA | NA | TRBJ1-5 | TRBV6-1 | TGTGCCAGCAGTGAGGCGGTAGAGCAGCCCCAGCATTTT | CASSEAVEQPQHF
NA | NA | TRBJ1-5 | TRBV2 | TGTGCCAGCAAGGGGGGACTTACTAGCAATCAGCCCCAGCATTTT | CASKGGLTSNQPQHF